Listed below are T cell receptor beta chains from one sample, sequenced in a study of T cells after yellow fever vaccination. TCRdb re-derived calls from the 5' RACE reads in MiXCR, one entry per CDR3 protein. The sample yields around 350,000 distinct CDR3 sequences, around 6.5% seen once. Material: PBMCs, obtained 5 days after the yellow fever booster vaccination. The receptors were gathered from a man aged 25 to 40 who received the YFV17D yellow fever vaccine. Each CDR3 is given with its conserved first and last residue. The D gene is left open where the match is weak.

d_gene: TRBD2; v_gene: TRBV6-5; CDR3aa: CASSCSGLATDTQYF
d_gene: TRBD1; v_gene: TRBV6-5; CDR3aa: CASSYSGDRGTEAFF
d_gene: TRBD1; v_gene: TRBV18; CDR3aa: CASSSGQGDYNEQFF
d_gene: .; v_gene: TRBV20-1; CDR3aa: CSAPQVLETQYF
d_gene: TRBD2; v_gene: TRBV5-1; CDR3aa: CASSLPGTSSYNEQFF
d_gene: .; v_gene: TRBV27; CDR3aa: CASSLGASGGYTF
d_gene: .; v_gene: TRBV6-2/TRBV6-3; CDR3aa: CASSKARQQVEAFF
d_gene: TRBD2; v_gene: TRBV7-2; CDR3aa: CASSQTSGRAIDEQYF
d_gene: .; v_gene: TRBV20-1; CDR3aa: CSARGPGAPGGETQYF
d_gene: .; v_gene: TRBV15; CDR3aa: CATSRDLATYNEQFF
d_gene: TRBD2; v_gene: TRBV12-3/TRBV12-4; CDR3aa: CASSLLAGVVTDTQYF
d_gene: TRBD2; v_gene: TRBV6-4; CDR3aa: CASSEAGGLDTQYF
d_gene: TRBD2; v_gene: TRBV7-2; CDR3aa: CASSSSGGSSYNEQFF
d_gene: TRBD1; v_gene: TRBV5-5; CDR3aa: CASSIDRGQTQYF
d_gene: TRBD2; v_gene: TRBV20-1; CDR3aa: CSARPNPTSGRAGATDTQYF
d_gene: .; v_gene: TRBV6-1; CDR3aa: CASRPPGRGGELFF
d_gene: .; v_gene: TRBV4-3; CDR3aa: CASSKGLGGGYGYTF